This TCR beta chain originates from a study of blood T cell repertoires in COVID-19. Study-level information: Italy, Spain and the United States were the sources of the convalescent and acute COVID-19 samples.

Sequencing was performed with immunoSEQ multiplex PCR; in TCRdb, only in-frame clones are kept and a portion is missing. Found here are around 360,000 clones, around 87% of them singletons; the top ten hold under 11%. Trimming removed 9 bases at V and 4 bases at J, with 13 bases between. Germline CDR1 is ENHRY and CDR2 is SYGVKD. The CDR3 totals 13 residues. Sequencing used peripheral blood. This chain uses TRBV10-3 with TRBJ1-3, with a possible D match to TRBD1 (6 bases). This TCR was recovered from a woman in her 30s with COVID-19, enrolled during active disease. Written as DNA, the CDR3 is TGTGCCATTCAACAGGGTAACGGAAACACCATATATTTT. Protein product: CAIQQGNGNTIYF.